What follows are 10 T cell receptor beta chains derived from one specimen sequenced in a study of shared clonotypes between healthy human individuals. Method: immunoSEQ multiplex PCR; TCRdb's copy keeps in-frame clones and lacks some. This table has under 1 million clones, 80% to 95% appearing once. CD45RO negativity and positive selection for CCR7 defined naive CD8 cells, a population that excluded terminally differentiated effector memory CD45RA+ cells. Sequenced: naive CD8+ T cells sorted from blood. These receptors came from a man younger than 40 in good health.

V and J are TRBV7-2 and TRBJ2-7, with D maybe TRBD2 (5 bases). The CDR3 length is 13 residues. The V end was cut by 5 bases, the J end by 1 base, with 9 bases between. In germline, CDR1 is SGHTA, CDR2 FQGNSA. DNA of the CDR3: TGTGCCAGCAGCGCCCGGGGATCCTACGAGCAGTACTTC. Amino acids: CASSARGSYEQYF. Supplemented by reference TRBV7-2 and TRBJ2-7, the full variable domain reads GAGVSQSPSNKVTEKGKDVELRCDPISGHTALYWYRQSLGQGLEFLIYFQGNSAPDKSGLPSDRFSAERTGGSVSTLTIQRTQQEDSAVYLCASSARGSYEQYFGPGTRLTVT.

The rearrangement links TRBV4-1 to TRBJ2-3, with D uncertain. CDR3 length: 16 residues. Trimming stripped 0 bases from V and 0 bases from J, with 10 bases between. Germline values: CDR1 MGHRA, CDR2 YSYEKL. CDR3 sequence reads: CASSQDPFPSTDTQYF. CDR3 DNA: TGCGCCAGCAGCCAAGATCCGTTCCCCAGCACAGATACGCAGTATTTT.

This clone was found once. One end of the junction fails to match germline, which may point to a read error. Other DNA sequences in the sample encode the same CDR3. The V call is TRBV27, the J call TRBJ2-7; D is uncertain. Germline lookup yields CDR1 MNHEY and CDR2 SMNVEV (reference sequence). The CDR3 spans 11 residues. The CDR3 here is CASIGPYEQYF. The DNA for the CDR3 is TGTGCCAGCATAGGCCCCTACGAGCAATACTTC.

J is TRBJ2-3 and V is TRBV9, with 7 nucleotides matching TRBD2. This CDR3 is built from 14 residues. Looked up from germline, CDR1 is SGDLS and CDR2 is YYNGEE. The junction had 7 bases not matched to a gene; V was cut back by 3 bases and J by 6 bases. CDR3 DNA: TGTGCCAGCAGCGAAGCGGGACTTTTCGATACGCAGTATTTT. It encodes CASSEAGLFDTQYF.

This clone was detected once. The V and J genes are TRBV28 and TRBJ2-3; 11 bases match TRBD2. Looked up from germline, CDR1 is MDHEN and CDR2 is SYDVKM. After removal of 6 bases from V and 4 bases from J, the junction contained 15 bases not matched to a gene. This CDR3 is built from 18 residues. The CDR3 sequence: CASRPTILAGESSDTQYF. The CDR3 DNA sequence: TGTGCCAGCAGACCCACTATACTAGCGGGAGAGTCATCAGATACGCAGTATTTT.

CDR3 in DNA: TGTGCCAGCAGCTTGTCACCGGTGTTAAGACCCCCCTACGAGCAGTACTTC. It encodes CASSLSPVLRPPYEQYF. The chain combines TRBV5-5 with TRBJ2-7; D not resolved. The CDR3 is 17 residues long. CDR1 and CDR2 from the germline V gene are SGHKS and YYEKEE (reference sequence). The V end was cut by 1 base, the J end by 2 bases, with 19 bases between. Complete variable domain (other parts from reference TRBV5-5 and TRBJ2-7): DAGVTQSPTHLIKTRGQQVTLRCSPISGHKSVSWYQQVLGQGPQFIFQYYEKEERGRGNFPDRFSARQFPNYSSELNVNALLLGDSALYLCASSLSPVLRPPYEQYFGPGTRLTVT.

The rearrangement joins TRBV27 to TRBJ2-1; D is unresolved. Per germline, CDR1 MNHEY and CDR2 SMNVEV (reference sequence). Trimming removed 7 bases from V and 5 bases from J, with 18 bases in between. The CDR3 totals 15 residues. CDR3 amino acids: CASNGIGPPNNEQFF. The CDR3 DNA reads TGTGCCAGCAATGGAATAGGCCCCCCAAACAATGAGCAGTTCTTC.

This chain connects TRBV11-2 to TRBJ1-2; 9 bases match TRBD1. This CDR3 is built from 16 residues. J lost 7 bases, V lost 5 bases, and 14 bases had no gene match. The germline V gene has CDR1 SGHAT and CDR2 FQNNGV. CDR3 DNA sequence: TGTGCCAGCAGCATCCCATACAGGGGGCGCAGCGGTGGCTACACCTTC. Translated: CASSIPYRGRSGGYTF.

The chain has TRBV2 and TRBJ1-2; D gene uncertain. Per the germline V gene, CDR1 is SNHLY and CDR2 is FYNNEI. This CDR3 contains 13 residues. Trimming stripped 7 bases from V and 5 bases from J, with 14 bases between. The CDR3 spells CASIHSATYGYTF. The CDR3, as DNA: TGTGCCAGCATTCACTCGGCTACATATGGCTACACCTTC.

The chain joins TRBV9 to TRBJ1-1; D gene unclear. Germline CDR1 reads SGDLS; CDR2 reads YYNGEE. This CDR3 comprises 14 residues. Trimming pared 0 bases from V and 1 base from J, leaving 7 bases between. The CDR3 loop is CASSVVEGNTEAFF. The CDR3 bases are TGTGCCAGCAGCGTAGTCGAGGGGAACACTGAAGCTTTCTTT.